These T cell receptor beta chains were read from a single sample in a study of T cell responses to AZD1222 COVID-19 vaccine. This table comes from immunoSEQ multiplex PCR, and its TCRdb copy is limited to in-frame clones, with some not included. The sample has approximately 130,000 clones, 80% to 95% seen once. The sequences come from peripheral blood, collected on day 0 of AZD1222 vaccination. These receptors originate from an adult in good health. Both conserved end residues are part of each CDR3. Fields, in order: clone size, V gene, D gene, J gene, CDR3 protein, CDR3 DNA. A D gene is named only where the DNA matches it firmly. The size field is filled for only some rows; it gives once, few, many or a size class.

>.|TRBV28|.|TRBJ1-4
CAIRESEKLFF
TGTGCCATCCGAGAATCCGAAAAACTGTTTTTT
>.|TRBV4-1|.|TRBJ1-1
CASSQDQWTSQGRNTEAFF
TGCGCCAGCAGCCAAGATCAATGGACCTCACAGGGTAGGAACACTGAAGCTTTCTTT
>once|TRBV4-3|TRBD2|TRBJ2-3
CASSPGLAGNTDTQYF
TGCGCCAGCAGCCCAGGACTAGCGGGCAACACAGATACGCAGTATTTT
>once|TRBV11-3|.|TRBJ2-2
CASSLGPMTGELFF
TGTGCCAGCAGCTTAGGCCCCATGACCGGGGAGCTGTTTTTT
>.|TRBV9|TRBD1|TRBJ1-2
CASTRQGGALYGYTF
TGTGCCAGCACTCGACAGGGGGGTGCCCTGTATGGCTACACCTTC
>.|TRBV5-1|.|TRBJ1-2
CASSLGQVEGYTF
TGCGCCAGCAGCTTGGGACAGGTTGAGGGCTACACCTTC
>.|TRBV7-2|.|TRBJ1-5
CASSLTGTLAYSNQPQHF
TGTGCCAGCAGCCTAACCGGGACGCTGGCTTATAGCAATCAGCCCCAGCATTTT
>.|TRBV5-4|TRBD1|TRBJ1-6
CASSKLTGAINSPLHF
TGTGCCAGCAGCAAATTAACAGGGGCGATCAATTCACCCCTCCACTTT
>.|TRBV5-1|TRBD1|TRBJ1-6
CASRRDRDNSPLHF
TGCGCCAGCAGGAGGGACAGGGATAATTCACCCCTCCACTTT
>.|TRBV14|.|TRBJ1-5
CASSLGLGQPQHF
TGTGCCAGCAGCCTCGGACTCGGCCAGCCCCAGCATTTT
>.|TRBV28|.|TRBJ1-4
CASSIATNEKLFF
TGTGCCAGCAGCATTGCAACTAATGAAAAACTGTTTTTT
>many|TRBV28|.|TRBJ1-1
CATQYPRNTEAFF
TGTGCCACCCAGTATCCGAGGAACACTGAAGCTTTCTTT
>.|TRBV5-5|TRBD1|TRBJ2-3
CASSQTGIDTQYF
TGTGCCAGCAGCCAGACAGGGATAGATACGCAGTATTTT
>few|TRBV4-2|.|TRBJ2-7
CASSPDQWGEQYF
TGTGCCAGCAGCCCAGACCAATGGGGCGAGCAGTACTTC
>.|TRBV7-9|TRBD2|TRBJ2-1
CASSLGASGYNEQFF
TGTGCCAGCAGCTTAGGGGCTAGCGGCTACAATGAGCAGTTCTTC
>.|TRBV7-2|.|TRBJ1-5
CASSLKSGGSNQPQHF
TGTGCCAGCAGCTTAAAAAGTGGTGGGAGCAATCAGCCCCAGCATTTT
>.|TRBV18|TRBD1|TRBJ1-1
CASSPQQGTQNTEAFF
TGTGCCAGCTCACCACAACAGGGGACTCAGAACACTGAAGCTTTCTTT
>.|TRBV19|TRBD2|TRBJ2-2
CASSRRLATNTGELFF
TGTGCCAGTAGTCGACGACTAGCGACGAACACCGGGGAGCTGTTTTTT